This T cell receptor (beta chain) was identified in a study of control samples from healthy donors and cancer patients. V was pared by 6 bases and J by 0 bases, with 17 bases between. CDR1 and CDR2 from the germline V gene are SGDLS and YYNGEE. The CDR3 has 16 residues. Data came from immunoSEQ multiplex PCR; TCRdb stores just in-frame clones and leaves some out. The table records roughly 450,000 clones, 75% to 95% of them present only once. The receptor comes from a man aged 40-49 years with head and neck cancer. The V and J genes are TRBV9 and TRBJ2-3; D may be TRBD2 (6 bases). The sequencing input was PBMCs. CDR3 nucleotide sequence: TGTGCCAGCACGCTGGGTGTAGCGGAAAGCACAGATACGCAGTATTTT. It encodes CASTLGVAESTDTQYF. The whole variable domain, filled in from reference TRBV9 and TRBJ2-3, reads DSGVTQTPKHLITATGQRVTLRCSPRSGDLSVYWYQQSLDQGLQFLIQYYNGEERAKGNILERFSAQQFPDLHSELNLSSLELGDSALYFCASTLGVAESTDTQYFGPGTRLTVL.